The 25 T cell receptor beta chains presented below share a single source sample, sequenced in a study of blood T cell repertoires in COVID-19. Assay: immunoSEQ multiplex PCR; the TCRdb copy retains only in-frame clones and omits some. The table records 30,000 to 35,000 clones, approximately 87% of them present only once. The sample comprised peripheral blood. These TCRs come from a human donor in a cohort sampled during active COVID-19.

CDR3 DNA sequence: TGTGCCAGCAGGGGACTAGCGGGGGGTTACAATGAGCAGTTCTTC. This codes for CASRGLAGGYNEQFF. The chain is built from TRBV7-8 and TRBJ2-1, with 15 bases aligning to TRBD2. J lost 4 bases, V lost 6 bases, and 1 base had no gene match. The CDR3 totals 15 residues. CDR1 and CDR2 from the germline V gene are SGHVS and FQNEAQ.

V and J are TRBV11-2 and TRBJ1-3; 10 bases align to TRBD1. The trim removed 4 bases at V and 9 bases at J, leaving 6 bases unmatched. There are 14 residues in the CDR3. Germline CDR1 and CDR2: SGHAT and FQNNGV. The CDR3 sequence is CASSSGQGLATIYF. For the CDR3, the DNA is TGTGCCAGCAGCTCGGGACAGGGGCTCGCCACCATATATTTT.

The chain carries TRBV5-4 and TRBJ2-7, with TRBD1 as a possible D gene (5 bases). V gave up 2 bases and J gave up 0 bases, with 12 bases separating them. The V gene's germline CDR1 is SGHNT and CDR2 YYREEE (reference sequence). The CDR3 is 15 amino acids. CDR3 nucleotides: TGTGCCAGCAGCTTCGCTGGACATCGCTCCTACGAGCAGTACTTC. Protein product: CASSFAGHRSYEQYF.

CDR3 sequence reads: CASSVETGASEQYF. As DNA, the CDR3 is TGTGCCAGCAGTGTCGAGACAGGGGCGTCCGAGCAGTACTTC. The J gene is TRBJ2-7, the V gene TRBV2, with 8 bases that match TRBD1. The CDR3 runs 14 residues. The germline CDR1 and CDR2 sequences are SNHLY and FYNNEI. J lost 6 bases, V lost 4 bases, and 8 bases had no gene match.

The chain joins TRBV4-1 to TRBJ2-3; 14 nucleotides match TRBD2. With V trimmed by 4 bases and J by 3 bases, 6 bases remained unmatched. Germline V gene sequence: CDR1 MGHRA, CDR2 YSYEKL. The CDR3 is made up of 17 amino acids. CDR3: CASSPGLAGGLTDTQYF. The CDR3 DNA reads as TGCGCCAGCAGCCCAGGACTAGCGGGGGGTTTGACAGATACGCAGTATTTT.

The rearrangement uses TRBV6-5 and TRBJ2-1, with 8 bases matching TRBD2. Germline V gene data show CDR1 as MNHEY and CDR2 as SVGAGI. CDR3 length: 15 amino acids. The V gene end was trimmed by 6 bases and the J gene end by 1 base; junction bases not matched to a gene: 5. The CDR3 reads CASRVAGMSYNEQFF. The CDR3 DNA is TGTGCCAGCAGGGTAGCGGGGATGTCCTACAATGAGCAGTTCTTC.

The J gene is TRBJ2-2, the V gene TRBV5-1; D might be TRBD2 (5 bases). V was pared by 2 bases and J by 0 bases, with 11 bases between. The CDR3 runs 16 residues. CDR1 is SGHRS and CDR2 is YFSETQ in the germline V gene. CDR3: CASSLRGFANTGELFF. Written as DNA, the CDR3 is TGCGCCAGCAGCTTACGGGGATTCGCGAACACCGGGGAGCTGTTTTTT.

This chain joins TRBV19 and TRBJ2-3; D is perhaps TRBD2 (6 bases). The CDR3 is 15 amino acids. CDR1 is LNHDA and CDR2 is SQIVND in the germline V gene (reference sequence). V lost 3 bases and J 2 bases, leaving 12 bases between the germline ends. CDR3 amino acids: CASSIFAGPTDTQYF. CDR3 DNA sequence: TGTGCCAGTAGTATTTTCGCGGGGCCCACAGATACGCAGTATTTT. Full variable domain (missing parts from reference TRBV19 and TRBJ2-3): DGGITQSPKYLFRKEGQNVTLSCEQNLNHDAMYWYRQDPGQGLRLIYYSQIVNDFQKGDIAEGYSVSREKKESFPLTVTSAQKNPTAFYLCASSIFAGPTDTQYFGPGTRLTVL.

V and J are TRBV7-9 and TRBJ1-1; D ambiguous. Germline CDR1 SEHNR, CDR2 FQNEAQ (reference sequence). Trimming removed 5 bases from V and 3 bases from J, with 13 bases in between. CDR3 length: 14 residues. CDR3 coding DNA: TGTGCCAGCAGCCATGGCGGGTACGACACTGAAGCTTTCTTT. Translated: CASSHGGYDTEAFF.

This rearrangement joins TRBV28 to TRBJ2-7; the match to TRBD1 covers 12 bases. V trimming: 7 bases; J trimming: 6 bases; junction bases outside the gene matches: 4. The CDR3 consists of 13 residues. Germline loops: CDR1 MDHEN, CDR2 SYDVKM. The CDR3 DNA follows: TGTGCCAGCACCGGGACAGGGGGCTCCGAGCAGTACTTC. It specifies CASTGTGGSEQYF.

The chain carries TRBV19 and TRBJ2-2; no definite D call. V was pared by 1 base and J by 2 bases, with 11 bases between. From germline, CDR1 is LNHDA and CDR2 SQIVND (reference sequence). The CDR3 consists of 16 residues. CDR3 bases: TGTGCCAGTAGTATAGTGAGCCTAAGCAACACCGGGGAGCTGTTTTTT. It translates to CASSIVSLSNTGELFF.

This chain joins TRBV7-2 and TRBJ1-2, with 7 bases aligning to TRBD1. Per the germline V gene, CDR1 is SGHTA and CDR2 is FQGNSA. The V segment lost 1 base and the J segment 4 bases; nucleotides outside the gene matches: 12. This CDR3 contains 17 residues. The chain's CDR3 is CASSLGPDRTFSYGYTF. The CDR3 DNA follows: TGTGCCAGCAGCTTAGGACCGGACAGGACTTTCTCCTATGGCTACACCTTC.

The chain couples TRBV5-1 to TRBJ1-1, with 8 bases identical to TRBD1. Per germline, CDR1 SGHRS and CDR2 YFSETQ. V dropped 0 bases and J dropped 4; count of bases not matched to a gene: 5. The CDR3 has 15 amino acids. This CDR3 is CASSLAGQVSTEAFF. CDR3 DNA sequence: TGCGCCAGCAGCTTGGCGGGACAGGTGAGCACTGAAGCTTTCTTT. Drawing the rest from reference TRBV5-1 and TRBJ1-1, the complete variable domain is KAGVTQTPRYLIKTRGQQVTLSCSPISGHRSVSWYQQTPGQGLQFLFEYFSETQRNKGNFPGRFSGRQFSNSRSEMNVSTLELGDSALYLCASSLAGQVSTEAFFGQGTRLTVV.

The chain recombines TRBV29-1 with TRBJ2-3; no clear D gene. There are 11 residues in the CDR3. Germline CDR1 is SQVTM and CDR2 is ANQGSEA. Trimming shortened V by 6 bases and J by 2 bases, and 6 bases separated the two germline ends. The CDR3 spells CSVGSTDTQYF. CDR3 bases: TGCAGCGTCGGGTCCACAGATACGCAGTATTTT.

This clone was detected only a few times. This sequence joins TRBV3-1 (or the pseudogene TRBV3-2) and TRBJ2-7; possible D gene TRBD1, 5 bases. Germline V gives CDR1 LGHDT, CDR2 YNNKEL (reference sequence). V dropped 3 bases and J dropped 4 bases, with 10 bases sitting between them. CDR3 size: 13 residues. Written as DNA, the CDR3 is TGTGCCAGCAGCCAGAGCCACAGGTACGAGCAGTACTTC. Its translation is CASSQSHRYEQYF.

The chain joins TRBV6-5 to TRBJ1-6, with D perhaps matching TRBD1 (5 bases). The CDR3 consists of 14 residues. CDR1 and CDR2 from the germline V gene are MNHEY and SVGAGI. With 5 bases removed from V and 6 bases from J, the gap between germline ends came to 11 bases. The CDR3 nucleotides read TGTGCCAGCAGTACTGGGGCAACTAATTCACCCCTCCACTTT. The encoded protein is CASSTGATNSPLHF.

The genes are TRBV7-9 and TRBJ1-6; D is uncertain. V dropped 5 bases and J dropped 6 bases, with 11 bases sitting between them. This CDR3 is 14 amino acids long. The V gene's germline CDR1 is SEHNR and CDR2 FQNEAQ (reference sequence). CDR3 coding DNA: TGTGCCAGCAGCACTACCGGCGGTAATTCACCCCTCCACTTT. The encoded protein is CASSTTGGNSPLHF. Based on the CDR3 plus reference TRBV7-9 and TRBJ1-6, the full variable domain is DTGVSQNPRHKITKRGQNVTFRCDPISEHNRLYWYRQTLGQGPEFLTYFQNEAQLEKSRLLSDRFSAERPKGSFSTLEIQRTEQGDSAMYLCASSTTGGNSPLHFGNGTRLTVT.

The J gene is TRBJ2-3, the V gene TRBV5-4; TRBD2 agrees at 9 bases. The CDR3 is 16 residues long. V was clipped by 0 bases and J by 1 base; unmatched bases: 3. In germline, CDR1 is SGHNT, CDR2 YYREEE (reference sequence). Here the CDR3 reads CASSLVIAGGTDTQYF. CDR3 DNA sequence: TGTGCCAGCAGCTTGGTCATAGCGGGGGGCACAGATACGCAGTATTTT.

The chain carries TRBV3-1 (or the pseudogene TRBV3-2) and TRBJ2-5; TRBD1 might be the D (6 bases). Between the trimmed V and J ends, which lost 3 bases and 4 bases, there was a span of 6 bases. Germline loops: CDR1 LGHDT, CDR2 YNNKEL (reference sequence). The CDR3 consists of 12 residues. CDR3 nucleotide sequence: TGTGCCAGCAGCCAGGGGGCAGAGACCCAGTACTTC. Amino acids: CASSQGAETQYF.

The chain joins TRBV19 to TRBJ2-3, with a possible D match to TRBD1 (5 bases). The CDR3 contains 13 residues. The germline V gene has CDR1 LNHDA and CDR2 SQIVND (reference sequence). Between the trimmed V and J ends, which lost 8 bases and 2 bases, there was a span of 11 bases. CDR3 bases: TGTGCCAGTGCTTCAGGGTTCACAGATACGCAGTATTTT. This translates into CASASGFTDTQYF.

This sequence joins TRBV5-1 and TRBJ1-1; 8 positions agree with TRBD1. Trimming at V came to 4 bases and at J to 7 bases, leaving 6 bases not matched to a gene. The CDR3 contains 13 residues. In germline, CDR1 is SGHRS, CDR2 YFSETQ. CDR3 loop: CASSRQQGDEAFF. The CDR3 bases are TGCGCCAGCAGCAGACAACAGGGGGATGAAGCTTTCTTT.

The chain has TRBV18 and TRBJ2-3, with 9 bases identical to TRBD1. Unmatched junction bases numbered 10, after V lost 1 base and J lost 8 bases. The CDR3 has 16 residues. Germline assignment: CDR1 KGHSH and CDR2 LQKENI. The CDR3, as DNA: TGTGCCAGCTCACCACGCACAGGGGGCGAGGAGGGTACGCAGTATTTT. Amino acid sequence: CASSPRTGGEEGTQYF.

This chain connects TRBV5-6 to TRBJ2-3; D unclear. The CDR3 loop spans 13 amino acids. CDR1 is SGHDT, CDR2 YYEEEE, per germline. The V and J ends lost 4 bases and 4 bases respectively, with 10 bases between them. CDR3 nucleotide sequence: TGTGCCAGCAGCGATGCACTCGCAGATACGCAGTATTTT. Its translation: CASSDALADTQYF.

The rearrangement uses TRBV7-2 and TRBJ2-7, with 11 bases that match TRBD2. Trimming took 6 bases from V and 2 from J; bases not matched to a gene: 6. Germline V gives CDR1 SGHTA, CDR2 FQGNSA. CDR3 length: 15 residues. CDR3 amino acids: CASSLLAGAPYEQYF. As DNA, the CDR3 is TGTGCCAGCAGTCTACTAGCGGGGGCTCCCTACGAGCAGTACTTC.

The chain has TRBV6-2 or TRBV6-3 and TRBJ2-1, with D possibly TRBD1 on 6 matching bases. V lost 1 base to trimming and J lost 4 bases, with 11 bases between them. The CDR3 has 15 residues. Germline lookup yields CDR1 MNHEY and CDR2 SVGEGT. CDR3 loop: CASSYLQGLYNEQFF. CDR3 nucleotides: TGTGCCAGCAGTTACTTGCAGGGGCTATACAATGAGCAGTTCTTC.